This T cell receptor (beta chain) comes out of a study of T cell changes during pregnancy in multiple sclerosis. The CDR3 is made up of 15 amino acids. Germline trimming cut 7 bases from V and 4 bases from J; bases unmatched to any gene: 11. CDR1 and CDR2 from the germline V gene are MDHEN and SYDVKM. Produced via immunoSEQ multiplex PCR; TCRdb's table is partial and in-frame only. Of roughly 48,000 clones listed, approximately 92% were seen once; the top ten hold under 0.3%. The source material was CD4+ T cells from peripheral blood mononuclear cells, sampled in the third trimester of pregnancy. V usage is TRBV28 and J usage is TRBJ2-7, with 9 nucleotides matching TRBD2. The sequence was collected from a female donor with multiple sclerosis, enrolled in a pregnancy study. CDR3 in DNA: TGTGCCAGCACCCGGGGGGCTAGCGGGGTATACGAGCAGTACTTC. Protein sequence: CASTRGASGVYEQYF. Full variable domain (outside the CDR3, taken from reference TRBV28 and TRBJ2-7): DVKVTQSSRYLVKRTGEKVFLECVQDMDHENMFWYRQDPGLGLRLIYFSYDVKMKEKGDIPEGYSVSREKKERFSLILESASTNQTSMYLCASTRGASGVYEQYFGPGTRLTVT.